These T cell receptor beta chains were read from a single sample in a study of T cell repertoires in cytomegalovirus infection. MiXCR, applied by TCRdb to the reads, yields one record per CDR3 protein. This table has about 280,000 distinct CDR3 sequences, around 20% appearing once. No antigens are known for them. This sample comprised cultured PBMCs, obtained from culture after CMV antigen stimulation. The source is a human donor in good health (CMV status not recorded). Some clones in this sample may be carry-over from other donors' samples. Each CDR3 is given with its conserved first and last residue. D genes are given only for firm matches. Size tells how often a clone was seen (once, few, many) or the class of an expanded clone, and some rows leave it out.

clone size	V gene	D gene	J gene	CDR3 DNA	CDR3 protein
few	TRBV4-1	-	TRBJ2-2	TGCGCCAGCAGCCAAGATTTCTCGGGAGATTCACCCGGGGAGCTGTTTTTT	CASSQDFSGDSPGELFF
many	TRBV7-8	-	TRBJ1-5	TGTGCCAGCAGCACCGACGGGGCGCCCCAGCATTTT	CASSTDGAPQHF
few	TRBV5-8	-	TRBJ2-3	TGTGCCAGCAGCCTTACCCGAAGCGCACGAGCTAGCACAGATACGCAGTATTTT	CASSLTRSARASTDTQYF
-	TRBV7-3	-	TRBJ2-1	TGTGCCAGCCAGGGGGGGGTTTACAATGTGCAGTTCTTC	CASQGGVYNVQFF
-	TRBV11-3	-	TRBJ2-5	TGTGCCAGCAGCTTTGTGGGAGTAGAGACCCAGTACTTC	CASSFVGVETQYF
-	TRBV4-3	TRBD1	TRBJ1-3	TGCGCCAGCAGCCAAGACCCGCCGACAGGGCCTGGAAACACCATATATTTT	CASSQDPPTGPGNTIYF
few	TRBV7-4	-	TRBJ1-1	TGTGCCAGCAGCTCTGCGCAGGGAGGTGACGCTTTCTTT	CASSSAQGGDAFF
few	TRBV7-2	-	TRBJ1-2	TGTGCCAGCAGCCTAGACTGGGATAGGCGCTACACCTTC	CASSLDWDRRYTF
-	TRBV6-6	-	TRBJ2-5	TGTGCCAGCAGTGAGGGTTGGCAGGGCGGAGAGACCCAGTACTTC	CASSEGWQGGETQYF
few	TRBV12-3/TRBV12-4	-	TRBJ2-1	TGTGCCAGTTTAGGCGCAGCGGGGTTCTTC	CASLGAAGFF